This TCR beta chain stems from a study of T-cell reconstitution after alpha-beta-depleted transplantation in children. The study's findings and limits: As was reported, about two months after transplant, alpha-beta T cells came from several hundred expanded graft clones. After one year, T-cell counts and TCRbeta diversity mostly came from new T cells.

The CDR3 covers 16 residues. V was pared by 2 bases and J by 3 bases, with 8 bases of the junction left unmatched. Worth noting for this clonotype: Its antigen is currently unknown.

The TCRbeta library incorporated unique molecular identifiers. Each CDR3 protein is one row after TCRdb ran MiXCR on the PCR reads. This repertoire shows approximately 630,000 distinct CDR3 sequences, around 12% found once; its top ten account for 0.79%. The specimen comprised PBMCs, sampled before TCRalphabeta/CD19-depleted stem cell transplant. The chain is built from TRBV12-3 or TRBV12-4 and TRBJ2-3, with 7 positions matching TRBD2. The sequence was obtained from a girl aged 2 to 10 with congenital amegakaryocytic thrombocytopenia, due to receive a stem cell transplant. CDR3 nucleotides: TGTGCCAGCAGTTTACTTCCGGGAGGAGGGACAGATACGCAGTATTTT. It is translated as CASSLLPGGGTDTQYF.